The clone carrying this T cell receptor beta chain is a singleton in its sample. No antigen is known for it. Germline loops: CDR1 LGHNA, CDR2 YNFKEQ. The J segment lost 2 bases and the V segment lost 0 bases, leaving 7 bases of the junction unmatched. This CDR3 region has 17 residues. Clones were read by immunoSEQ multiplex PCR, and TCRdb kept only the in-frame ones, dropping some. The table has under 75,000 clones, 70% to 90% seen once; the top ten hold 21%. This sample was taken from a study of T cells in localized non-small cell lung cancer. Study findings and constraints: Adjacent uninvolved lung tissue had the highest T cell clonality, exceeding tumor. Adjacent lung had a median roughly 60 of the 100 largest tumor clones. The study linked higher blood T cell density to longer overall survival.

The sequence was collected from a male donor older than 55 with stage III squamous cell lung carcinoma. Sequenced here: peripheral blood, sampled before any cancer treatment. This rearrangement joins TRBV4-2 to TRBJ1-3; TRBD1 matches at 7 bases. CDR3 DNA: TGTGCCAGCAGCCAAGAGGTCGCAGGGGGTACTGGAAACACCATATATTTT. Amino acid sequence: CASSQEVAGGTGNTIYF.